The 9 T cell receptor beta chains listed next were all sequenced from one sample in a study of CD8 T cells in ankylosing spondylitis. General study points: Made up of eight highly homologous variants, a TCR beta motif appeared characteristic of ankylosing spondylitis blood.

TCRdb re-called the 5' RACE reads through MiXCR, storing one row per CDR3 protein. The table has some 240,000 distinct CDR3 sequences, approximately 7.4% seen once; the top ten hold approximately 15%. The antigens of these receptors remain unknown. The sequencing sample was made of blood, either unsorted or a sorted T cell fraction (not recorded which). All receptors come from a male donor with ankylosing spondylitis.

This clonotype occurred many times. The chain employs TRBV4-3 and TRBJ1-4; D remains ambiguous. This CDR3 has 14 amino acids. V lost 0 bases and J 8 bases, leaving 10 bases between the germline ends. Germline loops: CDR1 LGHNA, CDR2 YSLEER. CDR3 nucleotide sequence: TGCGCCAGCAGCCAAGATCAGCCGGGAGAAAAACTGTTTTTT. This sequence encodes CASSQDQPGEKLFF.

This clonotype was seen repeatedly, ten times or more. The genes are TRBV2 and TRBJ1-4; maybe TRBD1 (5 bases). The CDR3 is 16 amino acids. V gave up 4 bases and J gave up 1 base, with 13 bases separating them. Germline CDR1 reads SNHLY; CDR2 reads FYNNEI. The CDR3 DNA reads TGTGCCAGCAGTGCCGGGACCTCGGGAACTAATGAAAAACTGTTTTTT. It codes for CASSAGTSGTNEKLFF.

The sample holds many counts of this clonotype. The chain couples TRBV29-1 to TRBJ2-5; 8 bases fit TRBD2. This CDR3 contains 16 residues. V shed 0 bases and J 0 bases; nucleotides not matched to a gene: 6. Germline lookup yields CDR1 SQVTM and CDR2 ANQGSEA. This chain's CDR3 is CSVEDQLAEYQETQYF. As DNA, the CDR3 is TGCAGCGTTGAAGATCAACTAGCGGAGTACCAAGAGACCCAGTACTTC.

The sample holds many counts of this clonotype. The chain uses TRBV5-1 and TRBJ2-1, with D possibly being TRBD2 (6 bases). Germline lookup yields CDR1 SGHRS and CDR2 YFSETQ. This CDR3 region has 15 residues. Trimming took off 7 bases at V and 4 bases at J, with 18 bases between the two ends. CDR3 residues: CASRERVDGYNEQFF. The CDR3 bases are TGCGCCAGCCGGGAGAGGGTCGACGGGTACAATGAGCAGTTCTTC. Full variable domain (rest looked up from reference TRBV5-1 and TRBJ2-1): KAGVTQTPRYLIKTRGQQVTLSCSPISGHRSVSWYQQTPGQGLQFLFEYFSETQRNKGNFPGRFSGRQFSNSRSEMNVSTLELGDSALYLCASRERVDGYNEQFFGPGTRLTVL.

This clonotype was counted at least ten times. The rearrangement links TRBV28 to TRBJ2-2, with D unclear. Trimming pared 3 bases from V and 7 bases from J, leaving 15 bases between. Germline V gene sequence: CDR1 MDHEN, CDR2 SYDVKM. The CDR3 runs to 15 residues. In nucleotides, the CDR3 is TGTGCCAGCAGTTTTAGGCCCGCAGAGGACGGGGAGCTGTTTTTT. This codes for CASSFRPAEDGELFF.

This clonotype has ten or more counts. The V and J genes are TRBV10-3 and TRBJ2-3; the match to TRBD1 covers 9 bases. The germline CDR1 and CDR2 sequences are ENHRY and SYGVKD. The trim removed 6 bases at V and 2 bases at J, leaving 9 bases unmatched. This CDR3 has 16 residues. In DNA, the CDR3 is TGTGCCATCAGGCCGGACAGGGGACAACTCACAGATACGCAGTATTTT. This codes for CAIRPDRGQLTDTQYF.

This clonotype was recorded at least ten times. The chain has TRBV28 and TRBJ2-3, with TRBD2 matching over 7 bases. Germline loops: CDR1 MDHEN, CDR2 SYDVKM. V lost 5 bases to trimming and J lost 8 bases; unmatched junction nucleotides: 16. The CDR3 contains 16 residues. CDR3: CASSRLADTQLRTQYF. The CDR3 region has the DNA TGTGCCAGCAGTCGACTAGCAGACACCCAGCTACGTACGCAGTATTTT.

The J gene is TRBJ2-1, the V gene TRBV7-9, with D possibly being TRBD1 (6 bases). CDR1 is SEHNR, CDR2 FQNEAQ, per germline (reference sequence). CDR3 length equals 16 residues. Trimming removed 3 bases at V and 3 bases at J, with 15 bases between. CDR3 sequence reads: CASSFPKGESYNEQFF. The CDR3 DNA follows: TGTGCCAGCAGCTTTCCCAAGGGGGAGAGCTACAATGAGCAGTTCTTC.

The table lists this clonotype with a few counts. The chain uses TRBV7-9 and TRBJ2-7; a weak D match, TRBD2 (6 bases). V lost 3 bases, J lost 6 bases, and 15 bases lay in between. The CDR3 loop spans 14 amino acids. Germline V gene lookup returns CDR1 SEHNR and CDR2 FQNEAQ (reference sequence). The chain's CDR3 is CASSFGRSGREQYF. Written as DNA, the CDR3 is TGTGCCAGCAGCTTCGGGAGATCAGGGCGCGAGCAGTACTTC.